This T cell receptor beta chain was sequenced for a study of beta chain features in type 1 diabetes. Whole-study findings and limits: Reduced insertions and increased deletions marked VDJ junctions in type 1 diabetes patients.

This clone was counted between two and nine times. The antigen is undetermined. The CDR3 loop spans 15 amino acids. V was pared by 4 bases and J by 5 bases, with 8 bases of the junction left unmatched. CDR1 is SEHNR, CDR2 FQNEAQ, per germline (reference sequence). Reverse transcribing all isolated RNA meant expressed TCRB transcripts were sequenced. Here immunoSEQ multiplex PCR was the method, and the copy in TCRdb shows in-frame clones only, minus some. The sample holds almost 350,000 clones, around 19% seen once. The genes are TRBV7-9 and TRBJ2-1, with TRBD2 matching 7 bases. The source of this sequence is a woman younger than 35 in good health. The sample taken for sequencing was naive CD4+ T cells from blood. This chain's CDR3 is CASSSSWGGDNEQFF. Written as DNA, the CDR3 is TGTGCCAGCAGCTCTAGTTGGGGGGGGGACAATGAGCAGTTCTTC. The whole variable domain, remainder taken from reference TRBV7-9 and TRBJ2-1, is DTGVSQNPRHKITKRGQNVTFRCDPISEHNRLYWYRQTLGQGPEFLTYFQNEAQLEKSRLLSDRFSAERPKGSFSTLEIQRTEQGDSAMYLCASSSSWGGDNEQFFGPGTRLTVL.